Below, one TCR beta chain is given with its context. This record belongs to a study of blood T cell repertoires in COVID-19. Study at large: Sites in the United States, Italy and Spain provided acute and convalescent COVID-19 samples. Sources were T cells, B-cell-depleted T cells, or PBMCs; the material itself was cDNA or gDNA.

This table comes from immunoSEQ multiplex PCR, and its TCRdb copy is limited to in-frame clones, with some not included. The data show roughly 120,000 clones, 70% to 85% seen once. V gave up 1 base and J gave up 11 bases; unmatched junction bases: 4. The germline V gene encodes CDR1 SGHVS and CDR2 FQNEAQ. CDR3 length equals 13 residues. Input material: peripheral blood. This rearrangement joins TRBV7-8 to TRBJ1-2, with 10 positions matching TRBD1. The source is a man in his sixties or seventies with active or convalescent COVID-19. The CDR3 loop is CASSLGQGARYTF. The CDR3 nucleotides read TGTGCCAGCAGCTTAGGACAGGGGGCGAGGTACACCTTC.